The T cell receptor (beta chain) under discussion was sequenced for a study of cytomegalovirus exposure and HLA in healthy donors. CDR1 is MNHEY and CDR2 is SVGAGI in the germline V gene. CDR3 length: 14 residues. The ends lost 4 bases at V and 7 bases at J; junction bases unmatched: 9. The PCR was carried out with 60 Vbeta primers and 13 Jbeta primers. This table comes from immunoSEQ multiplex PCR, and its TCRdb copy is limited to in-frame clones, with some not included. Among roughly 140,000 clones listed, 80% were seen once. This clone was seen a handful of times. The antigen is not known. Study-wide points: Most subjects had HLA-A and HLA-B alleles reportedly predicted accurately by TCR beta sequences.

Sequences were obtained from PBMCs. This sequence was found in a male donor in good health and CMV-seronegative. The chain combines TRBV6-5 with TRBJ1-1, with 7 bases that match TRBD1. CDR3 loop: CASSSPGQKFEAFF. The CDR3 DNA follows: TGTGCCAGCAGTTCCCCGGGACAGAAGTTTGAAGCTTTCTTT.